What follows is one TCR beta chain and its context. Antigen specificity is unknown. From germline, CDR1 is SNHLY and CDR2 FYNNEI. V lost 10 bases, J lost 0 bases, and 7 bases lay in between. This CDR3 is built from 12 residues. TCRdb's table, derived via immunoSEQ multiplex PCR, lists solely in-frame clones and lacks some. In the table there are 2 million to 2.5 million clones, around 95% of which are singletons. This sample stems from a study of shared clonotypes between healthy human individuals. Findings of the study overall: A handful of donors had roughly 5.2% of their naive CD4 clonotypes in common.

What was sequenced was naive CD4+ T cells sorted from blood. Subset defined: CD45RA+ positively selected. This clonotype was obtained from a man between 18 and 29 years old in good health. The chain has TRBV2 and TRBJ1-3; D remains unclear. CDR3 sequence: CAMSPSGNTIYF. DNA of the CDR3: TGTGCCATGAGTCCCTCTGGAAACACCATATATTTT.